This TCR beta chain came from a study of patients and donors after allogeneic stem cell transplantation. This clonotype came up a few times. TCRdb analysed the RT-PCR reads with MiXCR anew, one entry per CDR3 protein. This table holds 800,000 to 1,000,000 distinct CDR3 sequences, roughly 18% found once. CDR3 length: 14 amino acids. The receptor was isolated from a human donor who was either an allogeneic HSCT recipient or a stem cell or donor lymphocyte infusion donor (not recorded which). It is not recorded whose cells these are; they may come from a transplant donor. Sequenced input: blood, either unsorted or a sorted T cell fraction (not recorded which). This chain uses TRBV21-1 with TRBJ2-2; no check of the table's D call, TRBD1, against the DNA was made. TRBV21-1 is shown as a pseudogene. CDR3 residues: CASSPRDIVTGLFF. CDR3 DNA: TGTGCCAGCAGCCCGCGGGACATTGTTACGGGGCTGTTTTTT.